This TCR beta chain was captured by sequencing in a study of molecular identifiers for immune sequencing clone quantification listed by TCRdb under 2018. Notes on the research overall: For a replicate experiment, RNA from roughly 20,000 or 100,000 naive CD8 T cells was divided into five aliquots, and four of the five aliquots were sequenced. This methods study benchmarked molecular-identifier clustering-based TCR repertoire sequencing (MIDCIRS) and TCR RNA copy counting, using CD8 T cells to do so.

CDR1 MNHEY and CDR2 SVGAGI were looked up in the germline V gene. The germline ends are 9 bases apart after V is trimmed by 7 bases and J by 0 bases. The CDR3, from cysteine to phenylalanine, totals 13 residues. Only CDR3 DNA is held: 39 bases, read in frame from base 1. Summary of the overall study and its limitations: Highly expanded clone sizes could be underestimated if identical TCR molecules share a barcode. In CMV-specific effector cells, clones with more than 20 RNA copies accounted for over 97% of molecules, whereas in naive cells such clones accounted for under 1%. Naive libraries contained spiked-in Jurkat TCR RNA (approximately nine copies' worth), which is not part of the donor repertoire. Even against a background of around 950,000 naive CD8 T cells, spiked-in Jurkat TCR RNA amounting to a single cell's worth was reported to be detectable. Without barcode sub-clustering, chimeric consensus sequences inflated TCR diversity; chimeras reached as high as 47%. Modeling indicated roughly 3.2 TCR RNA copies recovered per cell, compared with around 10 by digital PCR, which implies a capture efficiency of around 31%.

The receptor library was made with PCR. The sequencing machine was an Illumina HiSeq 4000. Bulk TCR libraries were generated as previously described, with the TCR primers listed in Table S5 used. Purification of total RNA was performed with the Qiagen AllPrep DNA/RNA kit. Before analysis, reads from multiple sequencing runs of the same library were pooled. In the original analysis: Only reads with exact TCR constant sequence were kept, trimmed to 150 nt, and grouped by their 12-nt molecular barcodes. Reads inside each barcode group were sub-clustered using a 15% Levenshtein threshold, and a quality-weighted consensus sequence was constructed for each RNA molecule. Non-functional sequences were removed, as were lower-count sequences one edit away from another. Based on a fit of two negative binomial distributions, barcode sub-clusters having less than 20% of the maximum read count were discarded. The public reads were quality trimmed at Q25 with fastp and then assembled into clones with MiXCR by TCRdb, keeping productive beta chains. When rows share a CDR3 protein, they turn into one entry using the most common DNA and genes. The V and J calls shown here were made by TCRdb, not taken from the authors' results. The table for this sample lists 550,000 to 750,000 distinct CDR3 sequences; just under 20% of them were counted only once. Roughly 0.9% of the sample is taken by the ten largest.

Naive CD8 T cell libraries were made from approximately 22,000 to 940,000 sorted cells using 10%, 30% or 50% of purified RNA. On a BD FACSAria II, naive CD8 T cells were FACS-sorted as CD8+CD4-CCR7+CD45RA+ and collected into RLT Plus buffer. Roughly nine TCR copies' worth of Jurkat RNA were spiked into roughly 20,000-1,000,000 naive CD8 T cell samples to test detection sensitivity. CD8 T cells were enriched with RosetteSep CD8+ T Cell Enrichment Cocktail and Ficoll-Paque, followed by ACK red cell lysis. At least ten counts were recorded for this clonotype. Its cognate antigen has yet to be identified. No much larger clonotype is one base removed from it; base qualities were not supplied.

The chain joins TRBV6-5 to TRBJ2-5, with no confident D gene call. The receptor's source is a human donor in good health. Some libraries in this study had Jurkat cell RNA spiked in. Material for sequencing was naive CD8+ T cells from blood, with Jurkat cell RNA spiked in. The sample's cell subset or site label, decoded: FACS-sorted CD8+CD4-CCR7+CD45RA+ naive T cells. Here the CDR3 is given as CASKTGNQETQYF. The DNA sequence is TGTGCCAGCAAGACGGGCAACCAAGAGACCCAGTACTTC.